Shown below are 27 T cell receptor beta chains from a single sample sequenced in a study of cytomegalovirus exposure and HLA in healthy donors. With 60 Vbeta and 13 Jbeta primers, the PCR was carried out. Some clones are missing from TCRdb's copy, which holds only in-frame ones; the method was immunoSEQ multiplex PCR. The table shows approximately 110,000 clones, with roughly 74% occurring only once. Sample: PBMCs. All receptors come from a woman in her forties or fifties in good health and CMV-seropositive.

The CDR3 DNA reads as TGTGCCAGCAGCTTAGGGGATAGCGGGGGATACAATGAGCAGTTCTTC. This gives the protein CASSLGDSGGYNEQFF. V is TRBV11-3 and J is TRBJ2-1; TRBD2 agrees at 9 bases. The V segment lost 1 base and the J segment 4 bases; nucleotides outside the gene matches: 5. Germline values: CDR1 SGHNT, CDR2 YENEEA. This CDR3 region has 16 residues.

The chain links TRBV28 to TRBJ1-2, with 10 bases identical to TRBD1. Looked up from germline, CDR1 is MDHEN and CDR2 is SYDVKM. This CDR3 contains 15 residues. Trimming cost V 3 bases and J 6 bases; bases outside gene matches: 7. This chain's CDR3 is CASSFGQGGWNGYTF. As DNA, the CDR3 is TGTGCCAGCAGTTTCGGACAGGGGGGTTGGAATGGCTACACCTTC.

The chain joins TRBV30 to TRBJ1-3; 9 bases fit TRBD1. The CDR3 loop spans 13 amino acids. The J segment lost 2 bases and the V segment lost 4 bases, leaving 0 bases of the junction unmatched. Germline assignment: CDR1 GTSNPN and CDR2 SVGIG (reference sequence). The CDR3 spells CAWNRGPGNTIYF. The CDR3 coding sequence is TGTGCCTGGAACAGGGGGCCTGGAAACACCATATATTTT. The entire variable domain, with the rest obtained from reference TRBV30 and TRBJ1-3, is as follows: SQTIHQWPATLVQPVGSPLSLECTVEGTSNPNLYWYRQAAGRGLQLLFYSVGIGQISSEVPQNLSASRPQDRQFILSSKKLLLSDSGFYLCAWNRGPGNTIYFGEGSWLTVV.

This clone has only a few counts. The chain has TRBV21-1 and TRBJ2-7; the D segment call TRBD2 is taken from the table without a DNA check. TRBV21-1 has pseudogene status. This CDR3 comprises 21 residues. The CDR3 DNA sequence: TGTGCCAGCAGCAAAACCCCTCTTATTAGCGGGGGGCCCTCGGACTCCTACGAGCAGTACTTC. Translating it yields CASSKTPLISGGPSDSYEQYF.

The chain couples TRBV19 to TRBJ1-2; TRBD1 agrees at 8 bases. This CDR3 is built from 14 residues. Trimming took 4 bases from V and 4 from J; bases not matched to a gene: 5. Germline V gene data show CDR1 as LNHDA and CDR2 as SQIVND (reference sequence). Here the CDR3 reads CASSTDRVVYGYTF. Here the CDR3 DNA reads TGTGCCAGTAGTACGGACAGGGTGGTCTATGGCTACACCTTC.

V usage is TRBV29-1 and J usage is TRBJ1-1, with no clear D. This CDR3 contains 14 residues. The germline CDR1 and CDR2 sequences are SQVTM and ANQGSEA. The V end was cut by 3 bases, the J end by 0 bases, with 11 bases between. CDR3 residues: CSVDFAVMNTEAFF. In nucleotides, the CDR3 is TGCAGCGTTGATTTCGCGGTTATGAACACTGAAGCTTTCTTT.

This clone was counted only a few times. CDR3 loop: CASSQEQGGNSPLHF. CDR3 in DNA: TGTGCCAGCAGCCAAGAACAGGGGGGCAATTCACCCCTCCACTTT. This sequence joins TRBV4-2 and TRBJ1-6; 8 bases fit TRBD1. The CDR3 is made up of 15 amino acids. Unmatched junction bases numbered 2, after V lost 0 bases and J lost 7 bases. Germline lookup yields CDR1 LGHNA and CDR2 YNFKEQ.

The rearrangement uses TRBV5-5 and TRBJ2-2; 7 bases agree with TRBD2. V trimming: 2 bases; J trimming: 6 bases; junction bases outside the gene matches: 7. The CDR3 contains 15 residues. Germline CDR1 and CDR2: SGHKS and YYEKEE (reference sequence). The CDR3 bases are TGTGCCAGCAGCTTATGGGAGGGGTGGTCCGGGGAGCTGTTTTTT. It translates to CASSLWEGWSGELFF.

This clone has more than one count but fewer than ten. This rearrangement joins TRBV2 to TRBJ1-4; TRBD1 might be the D (6 bases). Germline values: CDR1 SNHLY, CDR2 FYNNEI. V lost 1 base and J lost 8, with 11 bases in between. The CDR3 has 14 amino acids. In nucleotides, the CDR3 is TGTGCCAGCAGTGAAGAGACAACAGGGGAAAAACTGTTTTTT. Its protein is CASSEETTGEKLFF.

V is TRBV6-5 and J is TRBJ1-3; the D is unclear. The CDR3 is 12 residues long. The germline V gene encodes CDR1 MNHEY and CDR2 SVGAGI. V shed 7 bases and J shed 2 bases, with 6 bases lying between them. The CDR3 DNA reads TGTGCCAGCACAGTTACTGGAAACACCATATATTTT. The encoded protein is CASTVTGNTIYF.

The chain has TRBV6-4 and TRBJ2-3, with 8 bases matching TRBD2. V gave up 4 bases and J gave up 3 bases; unmatched junction bases: 6. This CDR3 has 15 residues. In germline, CDR1 is MRHNA, CDR2 SNTAGT. Here the CDR3 reads CASSVSGGATDTQYF. The CDR3 DNA reads TGTGCCAGCAGTGTTTCCGGGGGGGCGACAGATACGCAGTATTTT.

This clone came up a few times. The rearrangement links TRBV2 to TRBJ2-5; TRBD2 matches at 7 bases. CDR1 is SNHLY, CDR2 FYNNEI, per germline. The CDR3 is made up of 14 amino acids. J lost 2 bases, V lost 8 bases, and 8 bases had no gene match. CDR3: CASYRDYLQETQYF. CDR3 bases: TGTGCCAGCTACCGGGACTACTTACAAGAGACCCAGTACTTC.

This chain joins TRBV5-1 and TRBJ2-5, with a weak D call TRBD2 (6 bases). V shed 6 bases and J shed 5 bases, with 17 bases lying between them. Germline V lookup: CDR1 SGHRS, CDR2 YFSETQ. CDR3 length: 14 amino acids. Written as DNA, the CDR3 is TGCGCCAGCAACAATGGAGGGTCTGAGGAGACCCAGTACTTC. Protein: CASNNGGSEETQYF.

This clone was observed a few times. The chain combines TRBV7-2 with TRBJ1-2; D is unresolved. Between the trimmed V and J ends, which lost 3 bases and 3 bases, there was a span of 5 bases. Germline-derived CDR1 and CDR2 are SGHTA and FQGNSA. The CDR3 has 12 residues. In DNA form, the CDR3 reads TGTGCCAGCAGCTTCGGGGACTATGGCTACACCTTC. This encodes CASSFGDYGYTF.

The chain is built from TRBV5-1 and TRBJ2-2; D unclear. The CDR3 loop spans 16 amino acids. Germline V gives CDR1 SGHRS, CDR2 YFSETQ. V lost 3 bases, J lost 2 bases, and 14 bases lay in between. CDR3 DNA sequence: TGCGCCAGCAGCTCGCACGTCACCAGAAACACCGGGGAGCTGTTTTTT. This codes for CASSSHVTRNTGELFF.

V is TRBV5-6 and J is TRBJ2-3, with D possibly matching TRBD2 (6 bases). Trimming removed 3 bases from V and 1 base from J, with 6 bases in between. The germline CDR1 and CDR2 sequences are SGHDT and YYEEEE. CDR3 length equals 13 residues. Here the CDR3 reads CASSWGGTDTQYF. The CDR3 DNA reads as TGTGCCAGCAGCTGGGGGGGCACAGATACGCAGTATTTT.

The chain couples TRBV5-1 to TRBJ2-3, with 7 bases that match TRBD2. Germline-derived CDR1 and CDR2 are SGHRS and YFSETQ. Germline trimming cut 3 bases from V and 1 base from J; bases unmatched to any gene: 5. This CDR3 spans 15 amino acids. This chain's CDR3 is CASSSGAGGTDTQYF. In nucleotides, the CDR3 is TGCGCCAGCAGCTCTGGGGCGGGGGGCACAGATACGCAGTATTTT.

The V gene is TRBV19, the J gene TRBJ2-3; the match to TRBD1 covers 7 bases. Germline V gives CDR1 LNHDA, CDR2 SQIVND (reference sequence). This CDR3 has 13 residues. After removal of 7 bases from V and 2 bases from J, the junction contained 3 bases not matched to a gene. The CDR3 is CASNTGDTDTQYF. The CDR3 DNA reads as TGTGCCAGTAACACAGGGGACACAGATACGCAGTATTTT.

To note about this clone: Other DNA sequences in the same sample also yield this CDR3. This chain links TRBV5-1 with TRBJ1-2, with D unresolved. Germline V CDR1 and CDR2: SGHRS, YFSETQ. The CDR3 totals 12 residues. V was shortened by 0 bases and J by 4 bases, with 4 bases between the two germline ends. The DNA for the CDR3 is TGCGCCAGCAGCTTGGCGGGCTATGGCTACACCTTC. Residues: CASSLAGYGYTF.

The chain couples TRBV9 to TRBJ2-1, with 9 bases fitting TRBD2. Per germline, CDR1 SGDLS and CDR2 YYNGEE. Losses at the gene ends were 0 bases for V and 10 bases for J; bases not matched to a gene: 11. There are 16 residues in the CDR3. In DNA form, the CDR3 reads TGTGCCAGCAGCGTAGCTACCCTAGCGGGGTTAGGGGAGCAGTTCTTC. As protein: CASSVATLAGLGEQFF.

V and J are TRBV2 and TRBJ2-1; D is perhaps TRBD1 (5 bases). Germline V gene data show CDR1 as SNHLY and CDR2 as FYNNEI. This CDR3 is built from 14 residues. V was shortened by 3 bases and J by 3 bases, with 9 bases between the two germline ends. The CDR3 DNA follows: TGTGCCAGCAGTGAGGCAGGGCGCTACAATGAGCAGTTCTTC. Amino acids: CASSEAGRYNEQFF.

The chain couples TRBV5-1 to TRBJ1-5; D gene ambiguous. Germline CDR1 reads SGHRS; CDR2 reads YFSETQ. V was clipped by 2 bases and J by 2 bases, with 5 bases between them. The CDR3 has 13 amino acids. The CDR3 region has the DNA TGCGCCAGCAGCTTTACGGGCAATCAGCCCCAGCATTTT. It is translated as CASSFTGNQPQHF.

This chain links TRBV5-8 with TRBJ2-5; D is perhaps TRBD1 (5 bases). This CDR3 spans 14 amino acids. Trimming took off 0 bases at V and 4 bases at J, with 10 bases between the two ends. Germline CDR1 and CDR2: SGHTS and YDEGEE. CDR3 sequence (DNA): TGTGCCAGCAGCTTGGATGGGGCCAGAGAGACCCAGTACTTC. This encodes CASSLDGARETQYF.

The chain combines TRBV18 with TRBJ1-1; D may be TRBD1 (5 bases). The CDR3 is 14 amino acids. The germline V and J ends were trimmed by 3 bases and 1 base, with 9 bases remaining between them. The germline CDR1 and CDR2 sequences are KGHSH and LQKENI. This CDR3 is CASSPIGQNTEAFF. In nucleotides, the CDR3 is TGTGCCAGCTCACCTATTGGACAGAACACTGAAGCTTTCTTT. Full variable domain (remainder filled in from reference TRBV18 and TRBJ1-1): NAGVMQNPRHLVRRRGQEARLRCSPMKGHSHVYWYRQLPEEGLKFMVYLQKENIIDESGMPKERFSAEFPKEGPSILRIQQVVRGDSAAYFCASSPIGQNTEAFFGQGTRLTVV.

The genes are TRBV11-2 and TRBJ1-3; possibly TRBD1 for D (5 bases). Germline V CDR1 and CDR2: SGHAT, FQNNGV. The length of the CDR3 is 16 residues. The germline V and J ends were trimmed by 8 bases and 0 bases, with 17 bases remaining between them. As DNA, the CDR3 is TGTGCCAGCCGGGGTTGGGGCGGGAACTCTGGAAACACCATATATTTT. Its translation is CASRGWGGNSGNTIYF.

This clone was counted once. The chain carries TRBV28 and TRBJ1-5; possible D gene TRBD1, 5 bases. Trimming took off 2 bases at V and 2 bases at J, with 13 bases between the two ends. Germline values: CDR1 MDHEN, CDR2 SYDVKM. The CDR3 is 16 residues long. The CDR3 sequence is CASSLRRGGGNQPQHF. The CDR3 region has the DNA TGTGCCAGCAGTTTAAGAAGGGGCGGGGGCAATCAGCCCCAGCATTTT. Looking up the rest from reference TRBV28 and TRBJ1-5 gives the full variable domain: DVKVTQSSRYLVKRTGEKVFLECVQDMDHENMFWYRQDPGLGLRLIYFSYDVKMKEKGDIPEGYSVSREKKERFSLILESASTNQTSMYLCASSLRRGGGNQPQHFGDGTRLSIL.

This clone was seen a single time. The rearrangement uses TRBV5-1 and TRBJ2-5, with 9 bases aligning to TRBD1. The J call is uncertain, as TRBJ2-7 better fits the DNA end. From germline, CDR1 is SGHRS and CDR2 YFSETQ. CDR3 size: 16 residues. This CDR3 is CASSLGQGSSSYEQYF. The CDR3 DNA reads TGCGCCAGCAGCCTAGGACAGGGGTCCAGCTCCTACGAGCAGTACTTC.